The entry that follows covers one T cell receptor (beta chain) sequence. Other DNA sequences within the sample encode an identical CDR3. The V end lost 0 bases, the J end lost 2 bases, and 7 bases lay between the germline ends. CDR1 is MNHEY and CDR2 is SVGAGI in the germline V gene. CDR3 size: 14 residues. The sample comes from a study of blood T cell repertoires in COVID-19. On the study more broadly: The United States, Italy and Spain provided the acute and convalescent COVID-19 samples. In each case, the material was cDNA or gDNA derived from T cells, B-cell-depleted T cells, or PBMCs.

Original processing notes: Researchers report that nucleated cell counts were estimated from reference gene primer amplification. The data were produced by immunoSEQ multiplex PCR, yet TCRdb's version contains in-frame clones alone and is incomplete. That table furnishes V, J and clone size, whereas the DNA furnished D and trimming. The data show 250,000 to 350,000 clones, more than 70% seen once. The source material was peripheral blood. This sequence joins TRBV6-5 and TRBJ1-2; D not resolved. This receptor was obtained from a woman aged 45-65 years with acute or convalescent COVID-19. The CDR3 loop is CASSYSQENYGYTF. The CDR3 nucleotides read TGTGCCAGCAGTTACTCGCAGGAAAACTATGGCTACACCTTC.